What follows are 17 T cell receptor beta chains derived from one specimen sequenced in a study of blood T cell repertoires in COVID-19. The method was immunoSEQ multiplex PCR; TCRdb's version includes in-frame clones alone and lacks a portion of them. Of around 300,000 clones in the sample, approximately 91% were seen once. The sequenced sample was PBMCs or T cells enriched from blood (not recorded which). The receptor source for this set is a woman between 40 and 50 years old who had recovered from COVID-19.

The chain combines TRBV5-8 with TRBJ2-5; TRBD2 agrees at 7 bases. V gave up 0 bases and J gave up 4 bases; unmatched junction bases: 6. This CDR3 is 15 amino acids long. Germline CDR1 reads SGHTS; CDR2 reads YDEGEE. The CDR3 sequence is CASSLAQGRVETQYF. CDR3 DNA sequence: TGTGCCAGCAGCTTGGCCCAAGGGAGGGTAGAGACCCAGTACTTC.

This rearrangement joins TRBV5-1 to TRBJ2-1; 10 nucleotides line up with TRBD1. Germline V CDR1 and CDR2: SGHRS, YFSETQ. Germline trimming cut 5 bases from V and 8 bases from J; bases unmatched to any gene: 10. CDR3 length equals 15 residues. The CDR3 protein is CASSPGTGETYEQFF. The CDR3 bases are TGCGCCAGCAGTCCCGGGACAGGGGAAACGTATGAGCAGTTCTTC.

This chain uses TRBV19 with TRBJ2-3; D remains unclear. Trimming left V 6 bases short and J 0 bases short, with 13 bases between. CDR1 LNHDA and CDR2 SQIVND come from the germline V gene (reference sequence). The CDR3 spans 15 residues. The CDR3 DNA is TGTGCCAGTAGAGAGTTCTCCCTTAGCACAGATACGCAGTATTTT. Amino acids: CASREFSLSTDTQYF.

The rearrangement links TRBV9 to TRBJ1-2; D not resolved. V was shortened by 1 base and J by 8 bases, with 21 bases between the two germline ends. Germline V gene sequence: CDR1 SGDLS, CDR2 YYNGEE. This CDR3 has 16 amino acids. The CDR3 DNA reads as TGTGCCAGCAGCGTAAAGTATGGGCCGATGGGAGAAGGCTACACCTTC. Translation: CASSVKYGPMGEGYTF. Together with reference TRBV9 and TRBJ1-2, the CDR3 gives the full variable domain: DSGVTQTPKHLITATGQRVTLRCSPRSGDLSVYWYQQSLDQGLQFLIQYYNGEERAKGNILERFSAQQFPDLHSELNLSSLELGDSALYFCASSVKYGPMGEGYTFGSGTRLTVV.

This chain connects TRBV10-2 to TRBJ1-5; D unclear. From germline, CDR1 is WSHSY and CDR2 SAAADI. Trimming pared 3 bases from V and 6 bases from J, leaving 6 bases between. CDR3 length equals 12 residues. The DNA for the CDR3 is TGCGCCAGCAGTGAATGGAGTCAGCCCCAGCATTTT. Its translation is CASSEWSQPQHF.

The CDR3 reads CASSVAGYTEAFF. The DNA of the CDR3 is TGTGCCAGCAGTGTAGCAGGGTACACTGAAGCTTTCTTT. The chain couples TRBV27 to TRBJ1-1, with a tentative D call TRBD1 (5 bases). Trimming took 5 bases from V and 3 from J, leaving 10 bases between them. The length of the CDR3 is 13 residues. Per germline, CDR1 MNHEY and CDR2 SMNVEV (reference sequence).

Written as DNA, the CDR3 is TGTGCCAGCAGCCAAGATAGGCGGGGGGGAATGACAGATACGCAGTATTTT. Amino acid sequence: CASSQDRRGGMTDTQYF. The chain carries TRBV4-2 and TRBJ2-3; 9 bases align to TRBD2. Germline lookup yields CDR1 LGHNA and CDR2 YNFKEQ. This CDR3 spans 17 amino acids. J lost 3 bases, V lost 0 bases, and 7 bases had no gene match.

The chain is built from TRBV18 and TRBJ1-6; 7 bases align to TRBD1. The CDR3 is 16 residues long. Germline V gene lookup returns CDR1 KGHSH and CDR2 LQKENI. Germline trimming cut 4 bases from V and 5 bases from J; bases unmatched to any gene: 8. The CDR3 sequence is CASSLTQGVNNSPLHF. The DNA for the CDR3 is TGTGCCAGCTCACTCACCCAGGGGGTGAATAATTCACCCCTCCACTTT.

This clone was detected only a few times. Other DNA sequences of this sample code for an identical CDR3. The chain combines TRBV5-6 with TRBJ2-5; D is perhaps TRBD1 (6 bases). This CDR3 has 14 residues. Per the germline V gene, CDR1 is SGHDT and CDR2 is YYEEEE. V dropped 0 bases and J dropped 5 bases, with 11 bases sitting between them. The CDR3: CASSLGGQGETQYF. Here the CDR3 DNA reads TGTGCCAGCAGCTTGGGGGGGCAAGGGGAGACCCAGTACTTC.

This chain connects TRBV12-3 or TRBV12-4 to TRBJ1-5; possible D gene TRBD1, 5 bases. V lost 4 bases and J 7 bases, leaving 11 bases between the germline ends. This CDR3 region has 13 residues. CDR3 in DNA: TGTGCCAGCAGTTCCCAGGGTGGCCAGCCCCAGCATTTT. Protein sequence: CASSSQGGQPQHF.

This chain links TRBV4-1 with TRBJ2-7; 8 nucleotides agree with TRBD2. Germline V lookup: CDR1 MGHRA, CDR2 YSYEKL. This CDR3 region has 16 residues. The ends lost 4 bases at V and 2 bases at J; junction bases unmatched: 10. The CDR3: CASSLQRSGGAYEQYF. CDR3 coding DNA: TGCGCCAGCAGCCTACAAAGGTCCGGGGGGGCCTACGAGCAGTACTTC.

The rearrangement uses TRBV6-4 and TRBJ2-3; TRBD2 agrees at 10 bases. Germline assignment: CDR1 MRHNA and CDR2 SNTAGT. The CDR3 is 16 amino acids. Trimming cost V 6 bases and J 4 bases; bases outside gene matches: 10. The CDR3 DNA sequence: TGTGCCAGCAGCCAAAGCGGGGGGGCCGGGGCAGATACGCAGTATTTT. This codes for CASSQSGGAGADTQYF.

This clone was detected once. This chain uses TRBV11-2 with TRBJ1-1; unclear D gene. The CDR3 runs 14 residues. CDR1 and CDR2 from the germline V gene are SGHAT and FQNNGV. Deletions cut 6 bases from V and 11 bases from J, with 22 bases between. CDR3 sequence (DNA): TGTGCCAGCAGTCTGAGGGCAGGCCCCTTGGGGGCTTTCTTT. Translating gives CASSLRAGPLGAFF.

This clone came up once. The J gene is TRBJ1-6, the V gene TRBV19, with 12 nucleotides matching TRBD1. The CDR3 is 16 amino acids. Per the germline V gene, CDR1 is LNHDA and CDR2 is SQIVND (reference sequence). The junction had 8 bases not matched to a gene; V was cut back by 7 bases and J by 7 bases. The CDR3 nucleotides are TGTGCCAGTACCTTGGGACAGGGGGCGAGAAATTCACCCCTCCACTTT. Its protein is CASTLGQGARNSPLHF. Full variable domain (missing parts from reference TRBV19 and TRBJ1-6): DGGITQSPKYLFRKEGQNVTLSCEQNLNHDAMYWYRQDPGQGLRLIYYSQIVNDFQKGDIAEGYSVSREKKESFPLTVTSAQKNPTAFYLCASTLGQGARNSPLHFGNGTRLTVT.

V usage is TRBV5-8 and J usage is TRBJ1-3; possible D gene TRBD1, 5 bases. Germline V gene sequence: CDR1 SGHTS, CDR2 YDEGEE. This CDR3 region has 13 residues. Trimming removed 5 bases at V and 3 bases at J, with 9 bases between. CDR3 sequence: CASRPRVGNTIYF. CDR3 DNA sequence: TGTGCCAGCAGACCCAGGGTTGGAAACACCATATATTTT.

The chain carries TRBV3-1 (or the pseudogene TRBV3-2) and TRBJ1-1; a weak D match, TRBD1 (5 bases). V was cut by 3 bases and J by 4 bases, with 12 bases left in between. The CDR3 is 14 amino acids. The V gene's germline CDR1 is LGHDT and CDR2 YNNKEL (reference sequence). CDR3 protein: CASSHAGSATEAFF. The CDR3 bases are TGTGCCAGCAGCCATGCAGGGTCGGCCACTGAAGCTTTCTTT.

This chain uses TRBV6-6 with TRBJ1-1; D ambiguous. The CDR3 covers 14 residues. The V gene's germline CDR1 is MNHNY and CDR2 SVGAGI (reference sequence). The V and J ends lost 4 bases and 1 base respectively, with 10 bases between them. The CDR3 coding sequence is TGTGCCAGCAGTTCGGAGGCAGCGAACACTGAAGCTTTCTTT. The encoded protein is CASSSEAANTEAFF.